Listed below are T cell receptor beta chains from one sample, sequenced in a study of blood T cell repertoires in COVID-19. The repertoire was sequenced with immunoSEQ multiplex PCR; TCRdb's copy has only in-frame clones and lacks some. The table includes approximately 340,000 clones, approximately 90% detected once. The source material was PBMCs or T cells enriched from blood (not recorded which). These receptors were obtained from a woman aged 40-49 years who had been exposed to COVID-19. Both conserved end residues are part of each CDR3. D genes are given only for firm matches. Clone size, where shown, is once, few, many, or a class for clones that have expanded.

v_gene	abundance	j_gene	d_gene	CDR3aa	CDR3nt
TRBV7-6	-	TRBJ2-7	TRBD2	CASSSNPGGADEQYF	TGTGCCAGCAGCTCAAATCCCGGGGGGGCCGACGAGCAGTACTTC
TRBV27	-	TRBJ1-5	-	CARSRQSGKKQPQHF	TGTGCCAGGTCTCGCCAGTCGGGGAAGAAACAGCCCCAGCATTTT
TRBV27	few	TRBJ2-2	TRBD2	CASSSSGLADNTGELFF	TGTGCCAGCAGTTCCTCGGGACTAGCGGACAACACCGGGGAGCTGTTTTTT
TRBV28	-	TRBJ1-3	TRBD1	CAINSGTGSGNTIYF	TGTGCCATCAATTCCGGGACAGGGTCCGGAAACACCATATATTTT
TRBV3-1/TRBV3-2	-	TRBJ2-7	-	CASSILSSEQYF	TGTGCCAGCAGCATCCTCTCCTCCGAGCAGTACTTC
TRBV2	-	TRBJ2-2	-	CASELQGSNTGELFF	TGTGCCAGCGAGTTACAGGGCTCGAACACCGGGGAGCTGTTTTTT
TRBV5-4	-	TRBJ1-2	-	CASSLRIGTPLNYGYTF	TGTGCCAGCAGCTTGAGAATAGGGACACCTTTAAACTATGGCTACACCTTC
TRBV5-6	-	TRBJ1-1	-	CASSLLGRTMNTEAFF	TGTGCCAGCAGCTTGTTGGGCAGAACCATGAACACTGAAGCTTTCTTT
TRBV5-6	-	TRBJ2-5	TRBD2	CASSLMRSGRAEETQYF	TGTGCCAGCAGCTTGATGCGAAGCGGGAGGGCCGAGGAGACCCAGTACTTC
TRBV7-2	-	TRBJ2-7	TRBD1	CASSEIRQGYHEQYF	TGTGCCAGCAGCGAAATAAGACAGGGATACCACGAGCAGTACTTC
TRBV7-3	-	TRBJ2-3	-	CASSPQRGDTQYF	TGTGCCAGCAGCCCTCAAAGAGGGGATACGCAGTATTTT
TRBV7-2	-	TRBJ2-7	-	CASSLDISYEQYF	TGTGCCAGCAGCTTGGACATCTCCTACGAGCAGTACTTC
TRBV15	-	TRBJ1-1	-	CATSRDGPGDTEAFF	TGTGCCACCAGCAGAGACGGACCAGGGGACACTGAAGCTTTCTTT
TRBV7-9	-	TRBJ1-1	TRBD1	CASSNRDRGRGTEAFF	TGTGCCAGCAGCAACCGGGACAGGGGGCGAGGGACTGAAGCTTTCTTT
TRBV2	-	TRBJ1-4	TRBD1	CASSEHGQGAYLVF	TGTGCCAGCAGTGAACACGGACAGGGGGCGTATTTGGTTTTT
TRBV14	-	TRBJ2-3	-	CASSQSQGMHTQYF	TGTGCCAGCAGCCAATCCCAGGGGATGCATACGCAGTATTTT
TRBV6-2/TRBV6-3	-	TRBJ1-2	TRBD1	CASSQGQGYTF	TGTGCCAGCAGTCAGGGACAGGGCTACACCTTC
TRBV29-1	-	TRBJ1-2	-	CSVEGYRVGKDDNYGYTF	TGCAGCGTTGAAGGGTACAGGGTTGGTAAAGACGATAACTATGGCTACACCTTC
TRBV5-6	-	TRBJ2-6	-	CASSLAGANVLTF	TGTGCCAGCAGCTTGGCAGGGGCCAACGTCCTGACTTTC
TRBV25-1	-	TRBJ1-2	-	CASSDPGGYGYTF	TGTGCCAGCAGTGACCCCGGGGGGTATGGCTACACCTTC
TRBV29-1	-	TRBJ1-4	-	CSVEGVGGEKLFF	TGCAGCGTTGAAGGGGTGGGAGGTGAAAAACTGTTTTTT
TRBV5-1	-	TRBJ1-3	-	CASSLASSGNTIYF	TGCGCCAGCAGCTTGGCCAGCTCTGGAAACACCATATATTTT
TRBV6-6	-	TRBJ1-3	-	CASSSTGAFSGNTIYF	TGTGCCAGCAGCTCGACAGGAGCTTTTTCTGGAAACACCATATATTTT
TRBV2	-	TRBJ1-1	TRBD1	CASTGQGDTEAFF	TGTGCCAGCACCGGACAGGGGGACACTGAAGCTTTCTTT
TRBV9	-	TRBJ2-3	-	CASSQLQGFTDTQYF	TGTGCCAGCAGCCAACTACAGGGCTTCACAGATACGCAGTATTTT
TRBV7-8	-	TRBJ1-3	TRBD1	CASSSRTGGAGHTIYF	TGTGCCAGCAGCTCTAGGACAGGGGGCGCAGGTCACACCATATATTTT
TRBV7-9	-	TRBJ1-4	TRBD1	CASSFTGATNEKLFF	TGTGCCAGCAGCTTCACAGGGGCAACTAATGAAAAACTGTTTTTT
TRBV7-8	-	TRBJ1-6	TRBD1	CASSSNRNRGANSPLHF	TGTGCCAGCAGCTCAAACCGGAACAGGGGCGCCAATTCACCCCTCCACTTT
TRBV5-5	-	TRBJ1-2	-	CASSHPLRQAIYGYTF	TGTGCCAGCAGCCATCCACTCCGACAGGCCATTTATGGCTACACCTTC
TRBV30	-	TRBJ2-7	-	CAWRGWRETFYEQYF	TGTGCCTGGAGGGGATGGAGGGAGACGTTCTACGAGCAGTACTTC
TRBV14	-	TRBJ2-3	-	CASSPKHRTPSTDTQYF	TGTGCCAGCAGCCCAAAACACAGGACCCCTAGCACAGATACGCAGTATTTT
TRBV11-3	-	TRBJ1-1	-	CASSTRGMNTEAFF	TGTGCCAGCAGTACTCGGGGGATGAACACTGAAGCTTTCTTT
TRBV30	-	TRBJ1-2	TRBD1	CAWSVLGQGRYGYTF	TGTGCCTGGAGTGTACTGGGACAGGGGCGCTATGGCTACACCTTC
TRBV29-1	-	TRBJ1-1	TRBD1	CSVELNRGSEAFF	TGCAGCGTTGAACTCAACAGGGGATCTGAAGCTTTCTTT
TRBV5-6	-	TRBJ2-7	-	CASSLVTGDTYEQYF	TGTGCCAGCAGCTTGGTAACAGGAGATACCTACGAGCAGTACTTC
TRBV5-6	-	TRBJ2-7	-	CASSPSASSYEQYF	TGTGCCAGCAGCCCTAGCGCGAGCTCCTACGAGCAGTACTTC
TRBV29-1	-	TRBJ2-1	TRBD2	CSANERGSYNEQFF	TGCAGCGCTAATGAGCGGGGCTCCTACAATGAGCAGTTCTTC
TRBV18	-	TRBJ1-6	-	CASSPTGNSPLHF	TGTGCCAGCTCACCGACAGGCAATTCACCCCTCCACTTT
TRBV7-9	-	TRBJ1-5	-	CASSLRGGDNQPQHF	TGTGCCAGCAGCTTACGCGGGGGGGACAATCAGCCCCAGCATTTT
TRBV5-8	-	TRBJ2-7	-	CAIVILREQYF	TGTGCCATCGTAATTCTACGCGAGCAGTACTTC
TRBV6-5	once	TRBJ1-6	TRBD1	CASSYTPETGRSPLHF	TGTGCCAGCAGTTACACTCCCGAGACAGGGCGATCACCCCTCCACTTT
TRBV9	-	TRBJ2-3	TRBD1	CASSVEDRGITDTQYF	TGTGCCAGCAGCGTAGAGGACAGGGGGATCACAGATACGCAGTATTTT
TRBV12-3/TRBV12-4	-	TRBJ1-2	TRBD1	CASRTGQGAGYTF	TGTGCCAGTCGGACAGGACAGGGGGCCGGCTACACCTTC
TRBV3-1/TRBV3-2	-	TRBJ1-2	-	CASSQDWAAYGYTF	TGTGCCAGCAGCCAAGATTGGGCAGCCTATGGCTACACCTTC
TRBV7-2	few	TRBJ1-1	-	CASSAPGRKRHSNTEAFF	TGTGCCAGCAGCGCCCCGGGAAGGAAAAGGCACTCGAACACTGAAGCTTTCTTT